This T cell receptor (beta chain) comes out of a study of blood T cell repertoires in COVID-19. Whole-study context: Recovered status in Cohort 3 required two negative PCRs, clearance, or symptom resolution. Samples taken during acute and convalescent COVID-19 were collected in the United States, Italy and Spain. The cDNA or gDNA used as material had been derived from T cells, B-cell-depleted T cells, or PBMCs.

Assay used: immunoSEQ multiplex PCR; TCRdb lists only in-frame clones, some missing. The profile shows some 300,000 clones, around 89% of them singletons. In its sample, this clone was seen a few times. The sequence was obtained from a woman aged 60 to 75 in a cohort exposed to, infected with or recovered from COVID-19 (not recorded which). The sample was PBMCs or T cells enriched from blood (not recorded which).

The CDR3 loop reads CASSLQGTGAYGYTF. CDR3 coding DNA: TGTGCCAGCAGTTTACAGGGGACAGGGGCCTATGGCTACACCTTC. This chain joins TRBV28 and TRBJ1-2; 10 bases align to TRBD1. The CDR3 is 15 amino acids. V trimming: 2 bases; J trimming: 4 bases; junction bases outside the gene matches: 4. Germline CDR1 is MDHEN and CDR2 is SYDVKM.